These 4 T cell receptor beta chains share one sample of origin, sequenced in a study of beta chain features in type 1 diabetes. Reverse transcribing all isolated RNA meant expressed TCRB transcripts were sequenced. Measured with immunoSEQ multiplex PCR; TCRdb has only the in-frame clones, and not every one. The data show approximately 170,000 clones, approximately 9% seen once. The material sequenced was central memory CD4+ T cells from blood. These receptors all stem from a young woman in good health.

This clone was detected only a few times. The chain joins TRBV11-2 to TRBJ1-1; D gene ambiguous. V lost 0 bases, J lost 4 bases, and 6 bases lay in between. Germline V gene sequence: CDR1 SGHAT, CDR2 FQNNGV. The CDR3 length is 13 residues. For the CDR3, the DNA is TGTGCCAGCAGCTTAGACGTGGCCACTGAAGCTTTCTTT. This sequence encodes CASSLDVATEAFF. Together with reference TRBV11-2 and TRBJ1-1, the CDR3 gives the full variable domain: EAGVAQSPRYKIIEKRQSVAFWCNPISGHATLYWYQQILGQGPKLLIQFQNNGVVDDSQLPKDRFSAERLKGVDSTLKIQPAKLEDSAVYLCASSLDVATEAFFGQGTRLTVV.

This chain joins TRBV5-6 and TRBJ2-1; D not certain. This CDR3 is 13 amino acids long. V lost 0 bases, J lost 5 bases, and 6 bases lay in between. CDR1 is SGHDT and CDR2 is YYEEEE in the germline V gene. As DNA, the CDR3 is TGTGCCAGCAGCTTGGCACAGCACAATGAGCAGTTCTTC. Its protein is CASSLAQHNEQFF.

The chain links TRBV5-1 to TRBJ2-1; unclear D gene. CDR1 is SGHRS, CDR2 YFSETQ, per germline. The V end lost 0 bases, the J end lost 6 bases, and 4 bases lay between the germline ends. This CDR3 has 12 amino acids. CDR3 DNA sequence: TGCGCCAGCAGCTTGGACGGCAATGAGCAGTTCTTC. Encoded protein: CASSLDGNEQFF. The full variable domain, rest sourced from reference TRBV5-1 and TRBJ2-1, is KAGVTQTPRYLIKTRGQQVTLSCSPISGHRSVSWYQQTPGQGLQFLFEYFSETQRNKGNFPGRFSGRQFSNSRSEMNVSTLELGDSALYLCASSLDGNEQFFGPGTRLTVL.

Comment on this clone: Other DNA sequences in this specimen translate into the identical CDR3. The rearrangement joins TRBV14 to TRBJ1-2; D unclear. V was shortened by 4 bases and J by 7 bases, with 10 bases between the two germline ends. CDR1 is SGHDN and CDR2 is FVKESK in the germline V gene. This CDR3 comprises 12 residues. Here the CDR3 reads CASSPRDSGYTF. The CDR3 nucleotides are TGTGCCAGCAGCCCGCGGGATTCTGGCTACACCTTC.